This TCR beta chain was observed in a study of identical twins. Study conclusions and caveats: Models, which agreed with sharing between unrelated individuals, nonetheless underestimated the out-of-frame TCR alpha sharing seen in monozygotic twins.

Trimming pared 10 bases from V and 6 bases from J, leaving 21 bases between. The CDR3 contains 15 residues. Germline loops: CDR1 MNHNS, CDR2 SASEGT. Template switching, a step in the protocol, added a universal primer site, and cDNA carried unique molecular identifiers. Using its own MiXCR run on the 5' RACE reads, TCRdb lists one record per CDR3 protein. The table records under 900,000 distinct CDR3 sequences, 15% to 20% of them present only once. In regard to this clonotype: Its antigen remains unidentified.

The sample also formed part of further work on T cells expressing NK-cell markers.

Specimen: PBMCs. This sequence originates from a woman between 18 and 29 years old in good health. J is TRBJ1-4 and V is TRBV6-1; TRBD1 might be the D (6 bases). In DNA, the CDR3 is TGTGCCACCAGCCGGGATGTCACAGGGCATGAAAAACTGTTTTTT. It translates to CATSRDVTGHEKLFF.